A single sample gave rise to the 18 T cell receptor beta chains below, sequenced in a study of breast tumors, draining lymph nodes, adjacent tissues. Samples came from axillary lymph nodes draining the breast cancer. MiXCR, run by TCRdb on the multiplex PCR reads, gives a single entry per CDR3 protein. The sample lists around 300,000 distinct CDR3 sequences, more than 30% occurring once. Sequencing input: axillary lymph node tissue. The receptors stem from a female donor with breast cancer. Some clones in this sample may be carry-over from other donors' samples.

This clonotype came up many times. The CDR3 loop reads CASSQGTSWSNEQFF. The CDR3 DNA is TGTGCCAGCAGCCAAGGGACTAGCTGGTCCAATGAGCAGTTCTTC. The chain is built from TRBV4-2 and TRBJ2-1; the match to TRBD2 covers 8 bases. This CDR3 has 15 residues. Trimming removed 1 base from V and 6 bases from J; junction bases left unmatched: 5. The germline V gene has CDR1 LGHNA and CDR2 YNFKEQ.

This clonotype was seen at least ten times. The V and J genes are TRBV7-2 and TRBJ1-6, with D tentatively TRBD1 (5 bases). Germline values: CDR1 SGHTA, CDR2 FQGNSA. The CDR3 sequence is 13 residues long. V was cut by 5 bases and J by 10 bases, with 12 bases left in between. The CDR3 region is CASSPRDLSPLHF. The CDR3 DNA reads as TGTGCCAGCAGCCCCAGGGATTTGTCACCCCTCCACTTT.

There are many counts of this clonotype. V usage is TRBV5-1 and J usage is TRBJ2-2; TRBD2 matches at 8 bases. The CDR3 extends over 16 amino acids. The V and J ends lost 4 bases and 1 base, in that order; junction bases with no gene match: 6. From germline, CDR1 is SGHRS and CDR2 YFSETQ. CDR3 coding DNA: TGCGCCAGCAGCCACGTTAGCGGGAAGAACACCGGGGAGCTGTTTTTT. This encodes CASSHVSGKNTGELFF.

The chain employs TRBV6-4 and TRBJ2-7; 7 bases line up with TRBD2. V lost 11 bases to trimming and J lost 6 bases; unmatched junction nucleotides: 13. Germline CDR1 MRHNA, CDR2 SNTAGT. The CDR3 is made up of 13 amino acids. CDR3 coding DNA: TGTGCCGGCATACCTGGCGGGAGACCCGAGCAGTACTTC. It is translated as CAGIPGGRPEQYF.

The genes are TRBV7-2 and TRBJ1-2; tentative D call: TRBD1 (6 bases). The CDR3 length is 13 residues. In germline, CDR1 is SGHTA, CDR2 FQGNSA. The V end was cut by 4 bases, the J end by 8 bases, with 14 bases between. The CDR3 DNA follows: TGTGCCAGCAGCTCGTCAGGGGATTACGGCTACACCTTC. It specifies CASSSSGDYGYTF. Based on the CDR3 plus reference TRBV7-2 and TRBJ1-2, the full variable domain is GAGVSQSPSNKVTEKGKDVELRCDPISGHTALYWYRQSLGQGLEFLIYFQGNSAPDKSGLPSDRFSAERTGGSVSTLTIQRTQQEDSAVYLCASSSSGDYGYTFGSGTRLTVV.

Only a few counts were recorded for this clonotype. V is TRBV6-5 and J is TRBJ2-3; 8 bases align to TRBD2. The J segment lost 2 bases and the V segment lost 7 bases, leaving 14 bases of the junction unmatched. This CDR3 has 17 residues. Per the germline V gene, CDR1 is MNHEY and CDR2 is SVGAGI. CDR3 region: CASTPAGLAGPTDTQYF. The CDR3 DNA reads TGTGCCAGCACCCCAGCGGGTTTAGCGGGACCCACAGATACGCAGTATTTT.

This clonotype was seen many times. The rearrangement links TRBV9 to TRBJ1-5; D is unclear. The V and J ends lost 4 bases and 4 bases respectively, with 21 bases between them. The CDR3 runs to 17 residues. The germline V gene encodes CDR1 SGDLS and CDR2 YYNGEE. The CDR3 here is CASSLTNRPEGNQPQHF. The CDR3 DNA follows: TGTGCCAGCAGCCTCACTAACCGACCGGAGGGTAATCAGCCCCAGCATTTT.

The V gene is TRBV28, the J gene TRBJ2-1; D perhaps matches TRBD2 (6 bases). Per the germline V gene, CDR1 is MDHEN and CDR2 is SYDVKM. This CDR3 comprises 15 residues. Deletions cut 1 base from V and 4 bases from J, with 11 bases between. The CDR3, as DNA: TGTGCCAGCAGTTTATTGGCTAGCGAGTACAATGAGCAGTTCTTC. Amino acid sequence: CASSLLASEYNEQFF.

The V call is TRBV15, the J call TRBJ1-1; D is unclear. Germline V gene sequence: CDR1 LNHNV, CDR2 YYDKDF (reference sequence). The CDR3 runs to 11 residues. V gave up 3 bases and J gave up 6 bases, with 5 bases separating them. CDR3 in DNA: TGTGCCACCAGCAGTGAAGCTGAAGCTTTCTTT. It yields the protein CATSSEAEAFF. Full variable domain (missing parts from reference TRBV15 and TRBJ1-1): DAMVIQNPRYQVTQFGKPVTLSCSQTLNHNVMYWYQQKSSQAPKLLFHYYDKDFNNEADTPDNFQSRRPNTSFCFLDIRSPGLGDTAMYLCATSSEAEAFFGQGTRLTVV.

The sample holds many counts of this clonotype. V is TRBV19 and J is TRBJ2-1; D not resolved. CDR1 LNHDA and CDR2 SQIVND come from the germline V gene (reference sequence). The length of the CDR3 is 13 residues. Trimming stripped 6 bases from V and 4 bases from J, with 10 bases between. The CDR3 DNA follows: TGTGCCAGTAGGCGTAGGGCGTACAATGAGCAGTTCTTC. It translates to CASRRRAYNEQFF. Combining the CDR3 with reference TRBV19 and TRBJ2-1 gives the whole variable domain DGGITQSPKYLFRKEGQNVTLSCEQNLNHDAMYWYRQDPGQGLRLIYYSQIVNDFQKGDIAEGYSVSREKKESFPLTVTSAQKNPTAFYLCASRRRAYNEQFFGPGTRLTVL.

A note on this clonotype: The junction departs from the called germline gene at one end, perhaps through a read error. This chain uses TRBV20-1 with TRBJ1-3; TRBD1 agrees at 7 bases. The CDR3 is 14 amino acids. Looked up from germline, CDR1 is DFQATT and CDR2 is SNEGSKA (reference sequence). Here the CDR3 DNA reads TGCAGTGCTAGACAGGGGGGGACTGGAACCACCATATATTTT. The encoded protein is CSARQGGTGTTIYF.

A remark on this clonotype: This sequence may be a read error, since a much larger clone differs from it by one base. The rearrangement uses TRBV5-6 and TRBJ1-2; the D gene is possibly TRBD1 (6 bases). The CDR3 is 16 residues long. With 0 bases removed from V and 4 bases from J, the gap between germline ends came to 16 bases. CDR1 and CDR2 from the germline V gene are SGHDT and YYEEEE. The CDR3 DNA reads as TGTGCCAGCAGCTTGGAAACAGGGAGTGTAGGCTATGGCTACACCTTC. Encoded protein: CASSLETGSVGYGYTF.

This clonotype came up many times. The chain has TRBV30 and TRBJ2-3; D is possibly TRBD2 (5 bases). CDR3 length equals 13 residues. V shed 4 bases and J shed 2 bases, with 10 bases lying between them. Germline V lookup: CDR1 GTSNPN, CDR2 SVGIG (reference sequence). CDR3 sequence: CAWKSGLTDTQYF. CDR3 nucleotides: TGTGCCTGGAAAAGCGGACTCACAGATACGCAGTATTTT.

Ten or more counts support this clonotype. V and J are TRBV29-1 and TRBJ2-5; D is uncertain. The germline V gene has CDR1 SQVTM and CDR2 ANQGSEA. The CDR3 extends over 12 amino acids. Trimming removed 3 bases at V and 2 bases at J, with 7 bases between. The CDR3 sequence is CSVDTEQETQYF. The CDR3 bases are TGCAGCGTTGACACAGAACAAGAGACCCAGTACTTC.

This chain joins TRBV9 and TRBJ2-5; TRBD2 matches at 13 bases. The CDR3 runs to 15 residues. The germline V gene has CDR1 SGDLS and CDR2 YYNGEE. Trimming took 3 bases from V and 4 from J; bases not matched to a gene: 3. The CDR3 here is CASSGGTSGIETQYF. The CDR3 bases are TGTGCCAGCAGCGGGGGGACTAGCGGGATAGAGACCCAGTACTTC. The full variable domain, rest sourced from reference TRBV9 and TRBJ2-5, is DSGVTQTPKHLITATGQRVTLRCSPRSGDLSVYWYQQSLDQGLQFLIQYYNGEERAKGNILERFSAQQFPDLHSELNLSSLELGDSALYFCASSGGTSGIETQYFGPGTRLLVL.

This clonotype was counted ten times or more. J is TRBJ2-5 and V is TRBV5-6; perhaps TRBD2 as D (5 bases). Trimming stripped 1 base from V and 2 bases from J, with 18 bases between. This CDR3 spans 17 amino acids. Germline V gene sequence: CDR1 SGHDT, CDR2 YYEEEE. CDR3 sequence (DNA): TGTGCCAGCAGCTTGTGGAGTCTGCGACTAAATCAAGAGACCCAGTACTTC. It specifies CASSLWSLRLNQETQYF.

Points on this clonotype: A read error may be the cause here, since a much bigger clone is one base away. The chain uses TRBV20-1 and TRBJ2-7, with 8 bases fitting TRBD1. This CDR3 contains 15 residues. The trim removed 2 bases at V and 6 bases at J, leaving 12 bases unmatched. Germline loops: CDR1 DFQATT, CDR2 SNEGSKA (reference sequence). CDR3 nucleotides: TGCAGTGCTAGAACGCGGACAGGGATGCCACTCGAGCAGTACTTC. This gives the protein CSARTRTGMPLEQYF.

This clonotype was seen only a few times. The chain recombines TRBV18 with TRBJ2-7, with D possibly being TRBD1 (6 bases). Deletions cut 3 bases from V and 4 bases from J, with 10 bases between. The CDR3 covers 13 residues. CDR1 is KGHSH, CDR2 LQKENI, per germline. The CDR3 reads CASSPQQGYEQYF. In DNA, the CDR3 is TGTGCCAGCTCACCGCAACAGGGTTACGAGCAGTACTTC.